The next 4 T cell receptor beta chains were all read from a single sample in a study of shared clonotypes between healthy human individuals. Sequencing was performed with immunoSEQ multiplex PCR; in TCRdb, only in-frame clones are kept and a portion is missing. The sample has 2 million to 2.5 million clones; around 95% are singletons. The sample taken for sequencing was naive CD4+ T cells sorted from blood. Noted subset: CD45RA+ positively selected. The origin of the receptors is a man in his late teens or twenties in good health.

DNA of the CDR3: TGCGCCAGCAGCCCCGAGTTACAACAGAACACTGAAGCTTTCTTT. This codes for CASSPELQQNTEAFF. The chain is built from TRBV4-3 and TRBJ1-1, with unresolved D. The CDR3 contains 15 residues. Germline assignment: CDR1 LGHNA and CDR2 YSLEER. Trimming pared 4 bases from V and 1 base from J, leaving 13 bases between.

The genes are TRBV10-3 and TRBJ1-4, with D unresolved. From germline, CDR1 is ENHRY and CDR2 SYGVKD. V lost 3 bases and J lost 5, with 10 bases in between. The CDR3 is made up of 14 amino acids. The DNA of the CDR3 is TGTGCCATCAGTGAAATATGGCAGAATGAAAAACTGTTTTTT. Protein product: CAISEIWQNEKLFF.

The CDR3 loop is CASGGRREGLSTGELFF. The CDR3 nucleotides are TGCGCCAGCGGCGGTAGACGGGAGGGCCTTAGCACCGGGGAGCTGTTTTTT. The genes are TRBV10-1 and TRBJ2-2; TRBD2 matches 8 bases. This CDR3 contains 17 residues. V lost 8 bases and J lost 4; bases outside the gene matches: 15. Germline CDR1 WNHNN, CDR2 SYGVQD (reference sequence).

The chain recombines TRBV7-9 with TRBJ2-3; D is unclear. The CDR3 has 14 amino acids. The V gene's germline CDR1 is SEHNR and CDR2 FQNEAQ (reference sequence). V was cut by 0 bases and J by 4 bases, with 8 bases left in between. The CDR3 DNA is TGTGCCAGCAGCTTAGCGCGTAGTCCAGATACGCAGTATTTT. This sequence encodes CASSLARSPDTQYF.